This T cell receptor (beta chain) was recorded in a study of blood T cells in healthy people across ages. With a J-beta primer mix and a sample-barcoded 5' primer, a second PCR ran 7 to 11 cycles. TCRdb re-called the 5' RACE reads through MiXCR, storing one row per CDR3 protein. This sample yields 700,000 or so distinct CDR3 sequences, of which around two fifths are seen a single time; approximately 29% belongs to the top ten. Remarks on this clonotype: At one end, the junction sequence differs from germline, possibly due to a read error.

The CDR3 has 13 residues. CDR1 SQVTM and CDR2 ANQGSEA come from the germline V gene. The TCR sequence derives from a man older than 75 in good health. The chain couples TRBV29-1 to TRBJ2-3; D is perhaps TRBD1 or TRBD2 (5 bases each). The specimen sequenced was blood. CDR3 coding DNA: TGTAGCGTTGAACGGGACAGCACAGATACGCAGTATTTT. Translation gives CSVERDSTDTQYF.